This TCR beta chain is from a study of patients and donors after allogeneic stem cell transplantation. Germline-derived CDR1 and CDR2 are SQVTM and ANQGSEA. This CDR3 has 14 residues. A note on this clonotype: A read error may account for a junction end that differs from germline.

TCRdb itself ran the RT-PCR reads through MiXCR, one entry per CDR3 protein. The table records 900,000 to 1,000,000 distinct CDR3 sequences, roughly 18% of them present only once. The chain couples TRBV29-1 to TRBJ1-2, with a possible D match to TRBD1 (5 bases). The sample comprised blood, either unsorted or a sorted T cell fraction (not recorded which). This receptor was obtained from a human donor who was either an allogeneic HSCT recipient or a stem cell or donor lymphocyte infusion donor (not recorded which). It is not recorded whose cells these are; they may come from a transplant donor. The CDR3: CSVDPGGGPYGYTF. Written as DNA, the CDR3 is TGCAGTGTTGATCCGGGTGGGGGTCCCTATGGCTACACCTTC.